The next 21 T cell receptor beta chains were all read from a single sample in a study of beta chain features in type 1 diabetes. Sequencing targeted expressed TCRB transcripts, as all isolated RNA had been reverse transcribed. The table came from immunoSEQ multiplex PCR; TCRdb's copy has only in-frame clones and leaves some out. In the table there are 390,000 or so clones, over 11% of which are singletons. Sequenced input: naive CD4+ T cells from blood. Receptor source: a man in his thirties or forties in good health.

V gene TRBV6-5 combines with J gene TRBJ2-1; D is unclear. The CDR3 is 13 residues long. Trimming cost V 6 bases and J 5 bases, with 11 bases left between them. From germline, CDR1 is MNHEY and CDR2 SVGAGI. The CDR3, as DNA: TGTGCCAGCAGAGACTCCGGGCACAATGAGCAGTTCTTC. Translated: CASRDSGHNEQFF.

The rearrangement joins TRBV29-1 to TRBJ2-3; D uncertain. Trimming left V 7 bases short and J 4 bases short, with 21 bases between. The CDR3 spans 15 residues. Germline CDR1 SQVTM, CDR2 ANQGSEA. CDR3: CSAVRSVGNPDTQYF. CDR3 nucleotides: TGCAGCGCCGTCAGATCCGTCGGCAACCCAGATACGCAGTATTTT.

This clone was found a few times. The chain carries TRBV4-3 and TRBJ2-5; the D gene could be TRBD1 or TRBD2 (5 bases each). This CDR3 is 14 amino acids long. Trimming shortened V by 0 bases and J by 5 bases, and 10 bases separated the two germline ends. CDR1 and CDR2 from the germline V gene are LGHNA and YSLEER. The CDR3 sequence: CASSQDGGSETQYF. CDR3 sequence (DNA): TGCGCCAGCAGCCAAGATGGGGGATCTGAGACCCAGTACTTC.

The rearrangement links TRBV5-4 to TRBJ1-2; 10 positions agree with TRBD1. This CDR3 has 15 amino acids. Germline V gene sequence: CDR1 SGHNT, CDR2 YYREEE (reference sequence). The V gene end was trimmed by 4 bases and the J gene end by 2 bases; junction bases not matched to a gene: 5. DNA of the CDR3: TGTGCCAGCAGCACTCGGACAGGGGGGAACTATGGCTACACCTTC. Residues: CASSTRTGGNYGYTF.

This chain joins TRBV6-6 and TRBJ2-6; 7 bases line up with TRBD1. There are 16 residues in the CDR3. J was trimmed by 0 bases and V by 11 bases; bases with no gene match: 10. Germline CDR1 is MNHNY and CDR2 is SVGAGI (reference sequence). The CDR3 DNA reads as TGTGCCGGATGGGACAGCTGGGGCTCTGGGGCCAACGTCCTGACTTTC. It encodes CAGWDSWGSGANVLTF.

This clone is a singleton in its sample. This chain links TRBV30 with TRBJ1-3; possible D gene TRBD1, 6 bases. Trimming took off 2 bases at V and 4 bases at J, with 15 bases between the two ends. Germline CDR1 GTSNPN, CDR2 SVGIG (reference sequence). CDR3 size: 15 residues. CDR3 in DNA: TGTGCCTGGAGTAGAACAGGGCTGGGGGGAAACACCATATATTTT. Residues: CAWSRTGLGGNTIYF.

The CDR3 region is CRADGPRAFF. The CDR3 bases are TGCAGAGCTGACGGACCCAGGGCTTTCTTT. The rearrangement uses TRBV20-1 and TRBJ1-1; D is unclear. Germline-derived CDR1 and CDR2 are DFQATT and SNEGSKA (reference sequence). The CDR3 loop spans 10 amino acids.

The chain is built from TRBV27 and TRBJ2-7, with 9 bases fitting TRBD1. The germline V gene has CDR1 MNHEY and CDR2 SMNVEV (reference sequence). The CDR3 has 15 amino acids. The V gene end was trimmed by 0 bases and the J gene end by 4 bases; junction bases not matched to a gene: 4. CDR3 bases: TGTGCCAGCAGTTTATCGGACAGGGGTCCTTACGAGCAGTACTTC. This encodes CASSLSDRGPYEQYF.

This clone came up a few times. The chain joins TRBV5-6 to TRBJ1-1, with TRBD1 matching over 7 bases. The CDR3 sequence is 13 residues long. J lost 3 bases, V lost 3 bases, and 2 bases had no gene match. Germline V lookup: CDR1 SGHDT, CDR2 YYEEEE. In DNA form, the CDR3 reads TGTGCCAGCAGCTACGACAGGGACACTGAAGCTTTCTTT. It specifies CASSYDRDTEAFF.

This clone was counted a few times. The gene calls are TRBV4-1 and TRBJ2-5; 9 nucleotides agree with TRBD1. The CDR3 extends over 15 amino acids. V was clipped by 0 bases and J by 5 bases; unmatched bases: 4. CDR1 and CDR2 (germline): MGHRA, YSYEKL. For the CDR3, the DNA is TGCGCCAGCAGCCAAGAGGGGACAGGGTCGGAGACCCAGTACTTC. Translation: CASSQEGTGSETQYF.

This chain links TRBV18 with TRBJ1-1; a weak D match, TRBD1 (6 bases). V shed 2 bases and J shed 0 bases, with 7 bases lying between them. Per the germline V gene, CDR1 is KGHSH and CDR2 is LQKENI. The CDR3 is made up of 14 amino acids. The CDR3 here is CASSPGQLNTEAFF. CDR3 DNA sequence: TGTGCCAGCTCACCAGGACAGTTGAACACTGAAGCTTTCTTT.

This clone was counted only a few times. This chain uses TRBV4-1 with TRBJ1-1; possible D gene TRBD1, 6 bases. Germline V gene lookup returns CDR1 MGHRA and CDR2 YSYEKL. The CDR3 runs to 15 residues. Trimming took off 1 base at V and 1 base at J, with 10 bases between the two ends. The CDR3 sequence: CASSQVDRQNTEAFF. CDR3 sequence (DNA): TGCGCCAGCAGCCAAGTGGACAGACAGAACACTGAAGCTTTCTTT.

The sample holds a few counts of this clone. The V and J genes are TRBV10-3 and TRBJ2-5, with 7 positions matching TRBD1. V was pared by 4 bases and J by 0 bases, with 2 bases of the junction left unmatched. The germline V gene encodes CDR1 ENHRY and CDR2 SYGVKD. The CDR3 spans 14 residues. This CDR3 is CAISVGTDQETQYF. The CDR3 DNA is TGTGCCATCAGTGTAGGGACAGACCAAGAGACCCAGTACTTC.

This clone has more than one count but fewer than ten. This sequence joins TRBV6-6 and TRBJ1-3; D is undetermined. The CDR3 is 11 residues long. Germline CDR1 and CDR2: MNHNY and SVGAGI (reference sequence). V lost 7 bases and J lost 4, with 5 bases in between. The CDR3 is CASTLGNTIYF. In DNA, the CDR3 is TGTGCCAGCACGCTCGGAAACACCATATATTTT.

The table lists this clone with a few counts. The chain combines TRBV18 with TRBJ2-1, with 12 bases lining up with TRBD1. The J segment lost 7 bases and the V segment lost 3 bases, leaving 4 bases of the junction unmatched. The CDR3 is 15 residues long. CDR1 and CDR2 from the germline V gene are KGHSH and LQKENI. Written as DNA, the CDR3 is TGTGCCAGCTCACCCGGGACAGGGGGCTCGAATGAGCAGTTCTTC. Residues: CASSPGTGGSNEQFF.

This clone was detected only once. The chain employs TRBV7-2 and TRBJ2-3; TRBD2 matches 7 bases. Germline V lookup: CDR1 SGHTA, CDR2 FQGNSA. Unmatched junction bases numbered 10, after V lost 2 bases and J lost 2 bases. The CDR3 extends over 17 amino acids. The CDR3 sequence: CASSLLIRGLTTDTQYF. DNA for the CDR3: TGTGCCAGCAGCTTACTTATACGGGGACTAACCACAGATACGCAGTATTTT.

This clone has a handful of counts. The chain uses TRBV7-2 and TRBJ1-5; the match to TRBD1 covers 9 bases. Trimming took 5 bases from V and 3 from J; bases not matched to a gene: 5. Looked up from germline, CDR1 is SGHTA and CDR2 is FQGNSA. This CDR3 contains 15 residues. The CDR3, as DNA: TGTGCCAGCAGCCCAGACAGGGGGAACAATCAGCCCCAGCATTTT. Its translation: CASSPDRGNNQPQHF. The variable domain in full, with the rest retrieved from reference TRBV7-2 and TRBJ1-5, is GAGVSQSPSNKVTEKGKDVELRCDPISGHTALYWYRQSLGQGLEFLIYFQGNSAPDKSGLPSDRFSAERTGGSVSTLTIQRTQQEDSAVYLCASSPDRGNNQPQHFGDGTRLSIL.

This clone was recorded a few times. CDR3 DNA: TGTGCCAGCAGTGTAGACCCTGGGGCCAACGTCCTGACTTTC. It yields the protein CASSVDPGANVLTF. The chain uses TRBV2 and TRBJ2-6; D ambiguous. V lost 4 bases to trimming and J lost 2 bases, with 6 bases between them. CDR3 length equals 14 residues. Germline CDR1 is SNHLY and CDR2 is FYNNEI.

The chain is built from TRBV29-1 and TRBJ2-1, with D unresolved. This CDR3 has 13 residues. Germline V gives CDR1 SQVTM, CDR2 ANQGSEA. Deletions cut 3 bases from V and 6 bases from J, with 12 bases between. The CDR3 loop reads CSVDALPGNEQFF. The CDR3 coding sequence is TGCAGCGTTGACGCCCTTCCGGGCAATGAGCAGTTCTTC.

This clone was seen only a few times. The chain joins TRBV7-2 to TRBJ1-1; no definite D call. CDR3 length: 14 residues. Germline CDR1 is SGHTA and CDR2 is FQGNSA. Trimming took off 5 bases at V and 6 bases at J, with 16 bases between the two ends. CDR3 in amino acids: CASSLSTGLAEAFF. The CDR3 nucleotides are TGTGCCAGCAGCCTTAGTACCGGGTTGGCTGAAGCTTTCTTT.

In this sample, this clone turned up a few times. The chain couples TRBV29-1 to TRBJ1-3; D is possibly TRBD1 (5 bases). CDR3 size: 13 residues. V lost 6 bases to trimming and J lost 6 bases, with 15 bases between them. Germline V CDR1 and CDR2: SQVTM, ANQGSEA. The DNA for the CDR3 is TGCAGCGTGCAGGGCCGCCGGGTAAACACCATATATTTT. It yields the protein CSVQGRRVNTIYF.